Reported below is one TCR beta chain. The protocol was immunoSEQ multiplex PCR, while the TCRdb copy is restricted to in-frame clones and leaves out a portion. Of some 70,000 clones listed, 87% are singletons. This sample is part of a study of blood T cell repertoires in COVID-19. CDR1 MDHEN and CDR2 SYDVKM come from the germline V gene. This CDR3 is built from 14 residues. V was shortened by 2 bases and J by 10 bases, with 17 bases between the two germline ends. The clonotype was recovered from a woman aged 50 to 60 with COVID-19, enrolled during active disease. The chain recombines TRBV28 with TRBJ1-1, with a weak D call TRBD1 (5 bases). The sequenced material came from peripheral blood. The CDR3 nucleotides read TGTGCCAGCAGTTTACCGGACAAAACGCTGGGAGCTTTCTTT. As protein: CASSLPDKTLGAFF.